The entry below gives a single T cell receptor (beta chain) sequence along with its context. What it recognizes is unknown. This CDR3 has 20 residues. Germline CDR1 reads MGHRA; CDR2 reads YSYEKL. V shed 0 bases and J 3 bases; nucleotides not matched to a gene: 17. TCRdb itself ran the 5' RACE reads through MiXCR, one entry per CDR3 protein. The sample has 200,000 to 250,000 distinct CDR3 sequences; 3% to 3.5% are singletons. This entry comes from a study of T cells after yellow fever vaccination. Study outcomes and limitations: Subsequent booster samples again held most clones from primary vaccination (96% CD4, roughly 91% CD8). A limited proportion of clonotypes was detected within both the CD4 and CD8 compartments. Highly abundant clonotypes carried over from the bulk population could end up in FACS-sorted repertoires as contaminants.

This clonotype originated in a man younger than 30 who received the YFV17D yellow fever vaccine. The chain links TRBV4-1 to TRBJ2-3; 8 bases align to TRBD2. The source was CD4+ T cells sorted from PBMCs, collected 10 days after the yellow fever booster vaccination. The CDR3 DNA sequence: TGCGCCAGCAGCCAAGATCGTCTCAGGGTGGAAGGCGGGGGGACAGATACGCAGTATTTT. It is translated as CASSQDRLRVEGGGTDTQYF.